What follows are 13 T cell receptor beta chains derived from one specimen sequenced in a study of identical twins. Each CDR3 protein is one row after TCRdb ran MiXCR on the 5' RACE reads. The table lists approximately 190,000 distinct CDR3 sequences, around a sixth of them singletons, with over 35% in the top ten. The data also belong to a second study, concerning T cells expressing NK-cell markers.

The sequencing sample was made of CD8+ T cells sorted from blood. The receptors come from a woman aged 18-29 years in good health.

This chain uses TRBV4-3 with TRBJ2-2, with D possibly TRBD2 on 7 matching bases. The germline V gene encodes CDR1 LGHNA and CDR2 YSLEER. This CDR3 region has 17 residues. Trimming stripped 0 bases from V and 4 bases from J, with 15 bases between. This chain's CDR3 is CASSQDRGALGTGELFF. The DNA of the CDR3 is TGCGCCAGCAGCCAAGATCGGGGGGCGCTGGGCACCGGGGAGCTGTTTTTT.

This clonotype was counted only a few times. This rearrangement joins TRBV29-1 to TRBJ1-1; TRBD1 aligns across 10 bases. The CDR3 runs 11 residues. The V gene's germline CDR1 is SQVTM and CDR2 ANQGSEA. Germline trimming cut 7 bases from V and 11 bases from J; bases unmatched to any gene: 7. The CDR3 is CSARTGGLAFF. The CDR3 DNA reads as TGCAGCGCCAGGACAGGGGGGCTGGCTTTCTTT. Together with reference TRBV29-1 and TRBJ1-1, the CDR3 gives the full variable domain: SAVISQKPSRDICQRGTSLTIQCQVDSQVTMMFWYRQQPGQSLTLIATANQGSEATYESGFVIDKFPISRPNLTFSTLTVSNMSPEDSSIYLCSARTGGLAFFGQGTRLTVV.

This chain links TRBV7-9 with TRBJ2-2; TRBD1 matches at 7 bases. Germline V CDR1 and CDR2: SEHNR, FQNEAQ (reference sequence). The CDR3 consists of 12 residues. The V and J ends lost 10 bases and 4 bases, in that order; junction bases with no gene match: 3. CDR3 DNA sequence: TGTGCCACCAGACAGGGCACCGGGGAGCTGTTTTTT. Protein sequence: CATRQGTGELFF.

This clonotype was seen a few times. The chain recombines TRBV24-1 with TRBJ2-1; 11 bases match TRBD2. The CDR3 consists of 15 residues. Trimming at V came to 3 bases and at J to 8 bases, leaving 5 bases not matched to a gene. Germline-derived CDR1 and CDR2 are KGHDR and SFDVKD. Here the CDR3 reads CATSDRLAGSHEQFF. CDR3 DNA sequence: TGTGCCACCAGTGATAGACTAGCGGGGTCGCATGAGCAGTTCTTC.

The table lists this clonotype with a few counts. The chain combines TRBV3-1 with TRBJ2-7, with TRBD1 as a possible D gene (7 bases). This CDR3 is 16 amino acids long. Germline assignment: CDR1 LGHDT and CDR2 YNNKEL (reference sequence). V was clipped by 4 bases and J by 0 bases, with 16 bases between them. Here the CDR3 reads CASSPGGTRFSYEQYF. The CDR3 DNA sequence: TGTGCCAGCAGCCCAGGGGGGACTCGATTCTCCTACGAGCAGTACTTC.

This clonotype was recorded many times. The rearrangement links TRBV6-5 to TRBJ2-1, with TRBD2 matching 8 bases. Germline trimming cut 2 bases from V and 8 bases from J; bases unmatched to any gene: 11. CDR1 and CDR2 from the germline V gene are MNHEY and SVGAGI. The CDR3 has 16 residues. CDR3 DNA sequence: TGTGCCAGCAGTTACCCCCGGGAGGGCGGTGTCTATGAGCAGTTCTTC. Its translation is CASSYPREGGVYEQFF.

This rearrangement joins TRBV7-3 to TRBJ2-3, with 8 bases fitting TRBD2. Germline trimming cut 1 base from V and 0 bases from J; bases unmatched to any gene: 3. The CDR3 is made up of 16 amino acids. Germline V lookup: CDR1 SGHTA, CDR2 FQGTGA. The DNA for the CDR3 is TGTGCCAGCAGCTTAATACGGGGGGGGAGCACAGATACGCAGTATTTT. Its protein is CASSLIRGGSTDTQYF.

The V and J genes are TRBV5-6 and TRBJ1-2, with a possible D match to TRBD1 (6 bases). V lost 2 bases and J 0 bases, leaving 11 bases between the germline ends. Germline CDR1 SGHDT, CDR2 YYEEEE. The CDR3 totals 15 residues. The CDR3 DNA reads TGTGCCAGCAGCTTTGCAGGGGCGCCTAACTATGGCTACACCTTC. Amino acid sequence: CASSFAGAPNYGYTF.

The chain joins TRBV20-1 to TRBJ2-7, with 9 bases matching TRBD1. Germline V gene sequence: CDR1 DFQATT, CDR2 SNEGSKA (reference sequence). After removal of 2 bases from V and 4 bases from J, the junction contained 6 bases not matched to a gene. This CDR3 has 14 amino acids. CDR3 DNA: TGCAGTGCTAGACTTTTGGACAGGGGTTACGAGCAGTACTTC. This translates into CSARLLDRGYEQYF.

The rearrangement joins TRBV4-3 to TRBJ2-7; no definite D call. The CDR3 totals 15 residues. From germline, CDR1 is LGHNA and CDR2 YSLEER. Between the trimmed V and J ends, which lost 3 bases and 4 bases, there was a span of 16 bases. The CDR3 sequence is CASSHDLNGVYEQYF. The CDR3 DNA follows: TGCGCCAGCAGCCACGATCTAAATGGGGTTTACGAGCAGTACTTC.

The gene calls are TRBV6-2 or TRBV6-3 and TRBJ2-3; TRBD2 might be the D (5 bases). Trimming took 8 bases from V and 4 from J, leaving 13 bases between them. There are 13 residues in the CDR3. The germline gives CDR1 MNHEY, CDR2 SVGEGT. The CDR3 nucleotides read TGTGCCAGCGTCCGGATGGAGGCAGATACGCAGTATTTT. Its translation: CASVRMEADTQYF.

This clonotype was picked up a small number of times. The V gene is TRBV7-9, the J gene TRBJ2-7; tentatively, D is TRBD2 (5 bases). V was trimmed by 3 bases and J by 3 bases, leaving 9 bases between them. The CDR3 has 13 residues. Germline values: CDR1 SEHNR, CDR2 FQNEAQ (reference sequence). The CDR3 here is CASSFREFYEQYF. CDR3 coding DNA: TGTGCCAGCAGCTTTAGGGAGTTCTACGAGCAGTACTTC.

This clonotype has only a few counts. Here the CDR3 DNA reads TGTGCCACCAGCAGCGATTCATCCTACAATGAGCAGTTCTTC. Residues: CATSSDSSYNEQFF. The V and J genes are TRBV15 and TRBJ2-1, with unresolved D. This CDR3 has 14 amino acids. With 3 bases removed from V and 1 base from J, the gap between germline ends came to 7 bases. Germline values: CDR1 LNHNV, CDR2 YYDKDF (reference sequence).